This is a list of T cell receptor beta chains from one sample in a study of T cell changes during pregnancy in multiple sclerosis. Repertoires were generated with immunoSEQ multiplex PCR, while TCRdb's copy carries only in-frame clones and drops some. Altogether 45,000 to 55,000 clones are present, about 90% being singletons, with the ten largest covering approximately 0.5%. Sample: CD4+ T cells from peripheral blood mononuclear cells, taken after pregnancy. The receptors originated from a female donor with multiple sclerosis, enrolled in a pregnancy study. Each CDR3 is given with its conserved first and last residue. Fields, in order: clone size, D gene, J gene, V gene, CDR3 protein, CDR3 DNA. A D gene is named only where the DNA matches it firmly. Not every row has a clone size; where given, it reads once, few, many or a size class.

NA | NA | TRBJ2-4 | TRBV9 | CASSVGGDNTQYF | TGTGCCAGCAGCGTGGGGGGAGACAACACTCAGTACTTC
NA | NA | TRBJ1-5 | TRBV7-2 | CASSLEGGWHQPQHF | TGTGCCAGCAGCTTAGAGGGAGGGTGGCATCAGCCCCAGCATTTT
NA | TRBD2 | TRBJ2-1 | TRBV28 | CASSLTGTRSYNEQFF | TGTGCCAGCAGTTTAACCGGGACTAGATCCTACAATGAGCAGTTCTTC
NA | NA | TRBJ2-7 | TRBV4-1 | CASSQTQGGLFPYEQYF | TGCGCCAGCAGCCAAACCCAAGGGGGTCTCTTCCCCTACGAGCAGTACTTC
few | TRBD2 | TRBJ2-3 | TRBV7-3 | CASSLTASGGGSTDTQYF | TGTGCCAGCAGCTTAACAGCTAGCGGGGGAGGGAGCACAGATACGCAGTATTTT
once | TRBD2 | TRBJ2-7 | TRBV10-3 | CAIGSGLHPYEQYF | TGTGCCATCGGTAGCGGGCTACATCCCTACGAGCAGTACTTC
NA | NA | TRBJ1-1 | TRBV19 | CASSIDAGDGAFF | TGTGCCAGTAGTATAGATGCAGGGGACGGAGCTTTCTTT
NA | NA | TRBJ1-1 | TRBV7-7 | CASSSTPGTEAFF | TGTGCTAGCAGCTCCACACCCGGGACTGAAGCTTTCTTT
once | NA | TRBJ2-7 | TRBV5-6 | CASSLVGRPGEQYF | TGTGCCAGCAGCTTGGTTGGTAGGCCGGGCGAGCAGTACTTC
NA | NA | TRBJ1-5 | TRBV19 | CASSVTGSNQPQHF | TGTGCCAGTAGCGTCACAGGGAGCAATCAGCCCCAGCATTTT
NA | NA | TRBJ2-1 | TRBV20-1 | CSAESGDEQFF | TGCAGTGCCGAGTCCGGGGATGAGCAGTTCTTC
NA | NA | TRBJ2-2 | TRBV19 | CASSMAVSGELFF | TGTGCCAGTAGTATGGCGGTCTCCGGGGAGCTGTTTTTT
NA | TRBD2 | TRBJ2-7 | TRBV29-1 | CSVSLAGVPYEQYF | TGCAGCGTCTCCTTAGCGGGAGTCCCCTACGAGCAGTACTTC
NA | NA | TRBJ1-2 | TRBV27 | CASSFSFGTLNYGYTF | TGTGCCAGCAGTTTCTCCTTCGGGACACTTAACTATGGCTACACCTTC
once | NA | TRBJ1-1 | TRBV7-2 | CASSSAGLHTEAFF | TGTGCCAGCAGCTCCGCCGGGTTGCACACTGAAGCTTTCTTT
NA | NA | TRBJ2-1 | TRBV11-2 | CASYSTFYNEQFF | TGTGCCAGCTACTCCACCTTCTACAATGAGCAGTTCTTC
NA | TRBD1 | TRBJ1-2 | TRBV6-6 | CASSDRGEFWYGYTF | TGTGCCAGCAGTGACAGGGGGGAGTTTTGGTATGGCTACACCTTC
NA | NA | TRBJ1-2 | TRBV7-2 | CASSLRSSGAAGYTF | TGTGCCAGCAGCTTAAGGTCGTCAGGGGCCGCTGGCTACACCTTC
NA | TRBD2 | TRBJ2-5 | TRBV7-6 | CASSLRASGETQYF | TGTGCCAGCAGCCTACGGGCTAGCGGGGAGACCCAGTACTTC
NA | TRBD2 | TRBJ2-5 | TRBV5-6 | CASSPTSGSPKTQYF | TGTGCCAGCAGCCCCACTAGCGGGAGTCCAAAGACCCAGTACTTC
NA | TRBD2 | TRBJ2-1 | TRBV7-2 | CASSQLAAGAHEQFF | TGTGCCAGCAGCCAACTAGCGGCAGGCGCCCATGAGCAGTTCTTC
NA | TRBD2 | TRBJ2-1 | TRBV9 | CASSVVSGSPYNEQFF | TGTGCCAGCAGCGTAGTAAGCGGGAGCCCCTACAATGAGCAGTTCTTC
NA | NA | TRBJ2-1 | TRBV4-3 | CASSQDHYNEQFF | TGCGCCAGCAGCCAAGACCACTACAATGAGCAGTTCTTC
NA | TRBD2 | TRBJ2-2 | TRBV7-9 | CASSLELAGAGELFF | TGTGCCAGCAGCTTAGAACTAGCGGGAGCCGGGGAGCTGTTTTTT
NA | NA | TRBJ2-5 | TRBV29-1 | CSTQPGVAETQYF | TGCAGCACTCAGCCCGGGGTTGCGGAGACCCAGTACTTC
NA | NA | TRBJ2-2 | TRBV6-5 | CASSLRVFNTGELFF | TGTGCCAGCAGTCTCAGGGTGTTCAACACCGGGGAGCTGTTTTTT
NA | NA | TRBJ2-1 | TRBV7-3 | CASSLSRRDEQFF | TGTGCCAGCAGCTTAAGCCGGCGGGATGAGCAGTTCTTC
NA | NA | TRBJ1-5 | TRBV4-2 | CASSQASRRELNQPQHF | TGTGCCAGCAGCCAAGCGTCCAGACGGGAACTTAATCAGCCCCAGCATTTT
NA | TRBD2 | TRBJ2-3 | TRBV7-3 | CASSLSSSGSTDTQYF | TGTGCCAGCAGCTTAAGTTCTAGCGGAAGCACAGATACGCAGTATTTT
NA | NA | TRBJ2-7 | TRBV14 | CASSQVSSYEQYF | TGTGCCAGCAGCCAAGTTAGCTCCTACGAGCAGTACTTC
NA | NA | TRBJ1-2 | TRBV14 | CASSQDQGGYGYTF | TGTGCCAGCAGCCAAGATCAAGGGGGCTATGGCTACACCTTC
NA | NA | TRBJ1-1 | TRBV5-4 | CASSPNSGIEAFF | TGTGCCAGCAGCCCCAACTCGGGGATTGAAGCTTTCTTT
NA | NA | TRBJ1-2 | TRBV28 | CASSLSGLGYTF | TGTGCCAGCAGTCTTTCAGGGTTAGGCTACACCTTC
NA | TRBD1 | TRBJ1-3 | TRBV11-2 | CASSLQGGYGNTIYF | TGTGCCAGCAGCTTGCAAGGGGGCTATGGAAACACCATATATTTT
NA | TRBD2 | TRBJ2-1 | TRBV28 | CASSGGGRRGEQFF | TGTGCCAGCAGCGGGGGGGGGCGTAGAGGTGAGCAGTTCTTC
NA | TRBD1 | TRBJ1-4 | TRBV28 | CASSEGQGLEKLFF | TGTGCCAGCAGTGAGGGACAGGGGCTCGAAAAACTGTTTTTT
NA | NA | TRBJ1-1 | TRBV7-9 | CASSLAAWNTEAFF | TGTGCCAGCAGCTTAGCAGCCTGGAACACTGAAGCTTTCTTT
once | TRBD1 | TRBJ1-2 | TRBV5-5 | CASSPLDRGQYYGYTF | TGTGCCAGCAGCCCGCTTGACAGGGGGCAATACTATGGCTACACCTTC
NA | TRBD1 | TRBJ2-1 | TRBV11-3 | CASSLSGDRISWGNNEQFF | TGTGCCAGCAGCCTATCGGGGGACAGGATTAGTTGGGGGAACAATGAGCAGTTCTTC
NA | NA | TRBJ2-7 | TRBV6-5 | CAAGKTQGSSYEQYF | TGTGCAGCCGGAAAAACACAGGGTTCGTCCTACGAGCAGTACTTC
NA | NA | TRBJ1-1 | TRBV10-3 | CAISESIRWNTEAFF | TGTGCCATCAGTGAGTCTATCCGGTGGAACACTGAAGCTTTCTTT
NA | NA | TRBJ1-3 | TRBV19 | CASSMRGNTIYF | TGTGCCAGTAGTATGAGGGGAAACACCATATATTTT
NA | TRBD2 | TRBJ2-5 | TRBV7-2 | CASSPLSGAQETQYF | TGTGCCAGCAGCCCGCTCAGCGGGGCCCAAGAGACCCAGTACTTC
NA | NA | TRBJ1-1 | TRBV6-6 | CASSPRGMNTEAFF | TGTGCCAGCAGTCCTAGGGGGATGAACACTGAAGCTTTCTTT
once | NA | TRBJ1-2 | TRBV28 | CASSLIREDYGYTF | TGTGCCAGCAGCTTAATCAGGGAGGACTATGGCTACACCTTC
NA | NA | TRBJ1-2 | TRBV5-6 | CASSLAQEYGYTF | TGTGCCAGCAGCTTGGCACAGGAATATGGCTACACCTTC
NA | NA | TRBJ2-2 | TRBV15 | CATSLALVPGELFF | TGTGCCACCAGCCTGGCTCTGGTACCCGGGGAGCTGTTTTTT
NA | NA | TRBJ1-1 | TRBV30 | CAWSGGVGTEAFF | TGTGCCTGGAGTGGGGGGGTAGGGACTGAAGCTTTCTTT
NA | NA | TRBJ2-3 | TRBV18 | CASSPRGTDTQYF | TGTGCCAGCTCACCCCGAGGCACAGATACGCAGTATTTT